This TCR beta chain was recorded in a study of patients and donors after allogeneic stem cell transplantation. TCRdb recomputed calls from the RT-PCR reads with MiXCR, one row per CDR3 protein. The table records about a million distinct CDR3 sequences, about a sixth of them present only once. This clonotype came up many times. V was pared by 2 bases and J by 1 base, with 8 bases between. This CDR3 region has 14 residues. CDR1 is SEHNR and CDR2 is FQNEAQ in the germline V gene (reference sequence). Material for sequencing was blood, either unsorted or a sorted T cell fraction (not recorded which). This sequence originates from a human donor who was either an allogeneic HSCT recipient or a stem cell or donor lymphocyte infusion donor (not recorded which). It is not recorded whose cells these are; they may come from a transplant donor. The chain couples TRBV7-9 to TRBJ1-1; D gene ambiguous. As DNA, the CDR3 is TGTGCCAGCAGCTTATCGGCCAGGAACACTGAAGCTTTCTTT. The encoded protein is CASSLSARNTEAFF.